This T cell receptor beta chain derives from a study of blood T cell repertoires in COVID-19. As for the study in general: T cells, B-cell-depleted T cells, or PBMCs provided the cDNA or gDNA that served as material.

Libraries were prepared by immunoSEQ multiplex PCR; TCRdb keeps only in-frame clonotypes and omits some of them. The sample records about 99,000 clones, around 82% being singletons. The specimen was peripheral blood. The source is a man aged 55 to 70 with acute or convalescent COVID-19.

The CDR3 DNA is TGTGCCAGCAGATCACAGGGGCGGTGTCAGCCCCAGCATTTT. Encoded protein: CASRSQGRCQPQHF. This chain uses TRBV6-4 with TRBJ1-5; TRBD1 agrees at 7 bases. The ends lost 6 bases at V and 6 bases at J; junction bases unmatched: 8. The CDR3 is 14 amino acids. Germline values: CDR1 MRHNA, CDR2 SNTAGT.